This T cell receptor (beta chain) was identified in a study of vaccination effects on CD4 cells after COVID-19. The repertoire was sequenced with immunoSEQ multiplex PCR; TCRdb's copy has only in-frame clones and lacks some. The table lists 30,000 to 35,000 clones, approximately 72% of them singletons. As for this clone: No antigen is known for it.

Before sequencing, viral peptide pools were used by the ViraFEST assay to expand antigen-specific CD4+ T cells. The authors isolated CD4+ T cells after about eleven days of culture. This individual tested PCR-positive for SARS-CoV-2 infection between March and December 2020. The material sequenced was CD4+ T cells from PBMCs cultured with a peptide pool, taken before COVID-19 vaccination. The TCR was taken from a human donor who had a prior SARS-CoV-2 infection.

CDR3 protein: CASSLDRFGEQYF. The CDR3 region has the DNA TGCGCCAGCAGCTTGGACAGGTTCGGCGAGCAGTACTTC. The rearrangement joins TRBV5-1 to TRBJ2-7, with D possibly being TRBD1 (5 bases). Germline CDR1 is SGHRS and CDR2 is YFSETQ. The CDR3 spans 13 residues. Trimming cost V 0 bases and J 6 bases, with 10 bases left between them.